Described below is a single T cell receptor (beta chain) sequence and its context. Antigen unknown. The sample is drawn from a study of T cell responses to AZD1222 COVID-19 vaccine. Study findings and constraints: Distributed over spike, vaccine-associated CD4 TCRs predominated at 160-218 and 743-854. Spike-specific TCR breadth rose after two AZD1222 doses, and depth rose as well.

Libraries were prepared by immunoSEQ multiplex PCR; TCRdb keeps only in-frame clonotypes and omits some of them. In the table there are about 170,000 clones, more than 80% of which are singletons. Germline CDR1 LNHDA, CDR2 SQIVND (reference sequence). This CDR3 has 14 amino acids. The V end was cut by 6 bases, the J end by 5 bases, with 14 bases between. Sequencing was performed on peripheral blood, taken on day 0 of AZD1222 vaccination. V usage is TRBV19 and J usage is TRBJ1-5; D gene unclear. The TCR sequence derives from an adult in good health. CDR3 DNA: TGTGCCAGTAGAAACCATATTGGACATCAGCCCCAGCATTTT. Its translation is CASRNHIGHQPQHF.